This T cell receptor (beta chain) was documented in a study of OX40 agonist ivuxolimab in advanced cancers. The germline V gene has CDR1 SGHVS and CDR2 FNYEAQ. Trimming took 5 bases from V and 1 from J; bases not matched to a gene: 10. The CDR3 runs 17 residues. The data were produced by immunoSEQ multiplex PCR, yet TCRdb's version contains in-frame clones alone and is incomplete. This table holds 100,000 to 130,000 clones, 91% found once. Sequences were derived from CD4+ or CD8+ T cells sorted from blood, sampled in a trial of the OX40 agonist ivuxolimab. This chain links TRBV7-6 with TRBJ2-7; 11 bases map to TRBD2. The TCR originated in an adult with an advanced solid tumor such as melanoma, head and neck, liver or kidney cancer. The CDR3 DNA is TGTGCCAGCAGCCCCAGTTTAGCGGGAGGGGGGTCCTACGAGCAGTACTTC. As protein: CASSPSLAGGGSYEQYF.